This T cell receptor (beta chain) derives from a study of T cell changes during pregnancy in multiple sclerosis. CDR1 is LNHDA, CDR2 SQIVND, per germline (reference sequence). Deletions cut 5 bases from V and 4 bases from J, with 11 bases between. The CDR3 has 13 amino acids. Sequencing was performed with immunoSEQ multiplex PCR; in TCRdb, only in-frame clones are kept and a portion is missing. Of roughly 40,000 clones listed, 70% to 90% were seen once; the top ten hold roughly 0.9%. The sequencing here drew on CD4+ T cells from peripheral blood mononuclear cells, taken after pregnancy. The genes are TRBV19 and TRBJ1-1; D is possibly TRBD1 (6 bases). The sequence was collected from a female donor with multiple sclerosis, enrolled in a pregnancy study. As DNA, the CDR3 is TGTGCCAGTAGTCAGGGGAGGGTCACTGAAGCTTTCTTT. It encodes CASSQGRVTEAFF.